A single sample gave rise to the 27 T cell receptor beta chains below, sequenced in a study of blood T cells in healthy people across ages. Sample-barcoded 5' priming and a J-beta primer mix drove a second PCR of roughly 6 to 12 cycles. TCRdb processed the 5' RACE reads anew with MiXCR; each CDR3 protein has one entry. The sample has approximately 1.5 million distinct CDR3 sequences; approximately 43% are singletons. Material for sequencing was blood. These receptors all come from a woman aged 18-29 years in good health.

This rearrangement joins TRBV18 to TRBJ2-3; D call uncertain. CDR3 length: 18 amino acids. Germline V CDR1 and CDR2: KGHSH, LQKENI. Trimming took off 2 bases at V and 1 base at J, with 19 bases between the two ends. This chain's CDR3 is CASSPSSRALSRTDTQYF. As DNA, the CDR3 is TGTGCCAGCTCACCATCTTCTCGAGCCTTATCACGCACAGATACGCAGTATTTT.

The rearrangement joins TRBV4-1 to TRBJ2-2; D is unclear. The V end was cut by 8 bases, the J end by 2 bases, with 6 bases between. This CDR3 has 12 amino acids. The germline gives CDR1 MGHRA, CDR2 YSYEKL. The CDR3 DNA is TGCGCCAGCGCACCCAACACCGGGGAGCTGTTTTTT. As protein: CASAPNTGELFF.

This clonotype has just a few counts. This rearrangement joins TRBV20-1 to TRBJ2-3; either TRBD1 or TRBD2 may fit D (5 bases each). Germline loops: CDR1 DFQATT, CDR2 SNEGSKA (reference sequence). There are 12 residues in the CDR3. The V and J ends lost 3 bases and 10 bases respectively, with 14 bases between them. In nucleotides, the CDR3 is TGCAGTGCTAGGCTTAGCTCGGGACCGCAGTATTTT. Its protein is CSARLSSGPQYF.

This clonotype was seen many times. V and J are TRBV29-1 and TRBJ2-7; D ambiguous. Looked up from germline, CDR1 is SQVTM and CDR2 is ANQGSEA. The CDR3 has 11 residues. V was trimmed by 4 bases and J by 2 bases, leaving 6 bases between them. The chain's CDR3 is CSVVRAYEQYF. The DNA of the CDR3 is TGCAGCGTTGTTCGGGCCTACGAGCAGTACTTC.

This clonotype turned up a few times. V usage is TRBV4-3 and J usage is TRBJ1-2; D is ambiguous. The CDR3 is 14 residues long. Germline CDR1 reads LGHNA; CDR2 reads YSLEER. The V end was cut by 1 base, the J end by 2 bases, with 8 bases between. The CDR3 coding sequence is TGCGCCAGCAGCCAAGGCAGAAGCAACTATGGCTACACCTTC. It translates to CASSQGRSNYGYTF.

V and J are TRBV29-1 and TRBJ1-2; D not certain. The length of the CDR3 is 13 residues. The germline V and J ends were trimmed by 3 bases and 0 bases, with 8 bases remaining between them. Germline CDR1 reads SQVTM; CDR2 reads ANQGSEA. This CDR3 reads CSVDVESNYGYTF. The CDR3 DNA is TGCAGCGTTGATGTCGAGTCTAACTATGGCTACACCTTC.

V usage is TRBV4-1 and J usage is TRBJ2-3; 8 bases align to TRBD2. Per germline, CDR1 MGHRA and CDR2 YSYEKL. This CDR3 is built from 14 residues. Trimming removed 1 base from V and 8 bases from J; junction bases left unmatched: 5. CDR3 loop: CASSQGGTRTTQYF. Here the CDR3 DNA reads TGCGCCAGCAGCCAAGGGGGGACTAGGACTACGCAGTATTTT.

The V and J genes are TRBV25-1 and TRBJ2-1; D tentatively fits TRBD1 or TRBD2 (5 bases each). The V gene lost 3 bases and the J gene lost 0 bases, with 15 bases spanning the gap. This CDR3 spans 17 amino acids. Germline values: CDR1 MGHDK, CDR2 SYGVNS. CDR3 bases: TGTGCCAGCAGTGACTCTCGGGGCGCGAGCTCCTACAATGAGCAGTTCTTC. The encoded protein is CASSDSRGASSYNEQFF.

V is TRBV20-1 and J is TRBJ1-6, with unresolved D. V lost 1 base to trimming and J lost 0 bases, with 10 bases between them. This CDR3 is built from 16 residues. Germline loops: CDR1 DFQATT, CDR2 SNEGSKA (reference sequence). CDR3 DNA sequence: TGCAGTGCTAGAGGGCGGACGGGCTCCTATAATTCACCCCTCCACTTT. This gives the protein CSARGRTGSYNSPLHF.

V gene TRBV15 combines with J gene TRBJ1-1; no definite D call. Looked up from germline, CDR1 is LNHNV and CDR2 is YYDKDF (reference sequence). Trimming stripped 0 bases from V and 0 bases from J, with 8 bases between. CDR3 length equals 15 residues. CDR3 sequence (DNA): TGTGCCACCAGCAGAGAGGTGGGCCTGAACACTGAAGCTTTCTTT. This translates into CATSREVGLNTEAFF.

This clonotype was recorded a few times. The V and J genes are TRBV6-5 and TRBJ1-1, with a weak D call TRBD1 (5 bases). Germline CDR1 reads MNHEY; CDR2 reads SVGAGI. V lost 6 bases to trimming and J lost 2 bases, with 13 bases between them. The CDR3 is 14 residues long. CDR3 nucleotide sequence: TGTGCCAGCAGCTCCGGGGCAGGTAACACTGAAGCTTTCTTT. This gives the protein CASSSGAGNTEAFF.

Concerning this clonotype: The CDR3 carries no conserved terminal phenylalanine or tryptophan, so it likely arises from a read error. The chain combines TRBV7-2 with TRBJ1-5; 9 bases match TRBD1. The V gene's germline CDR1 is SGHTA and CDR2 FQGNSA. This CDR3 region has 15 residues. Germline trimming cut 2 bases from V and 7 bases from J; bases unmatched to any gene: 6. The CDR3 nucleotides read TGTGCCAGCAGCTTATTCACAGGGGGCGGCCAGCCCCAGCATTCT. It codes for CASSLFTGGGQPQHS.

This sequence joins TRBV20-1 and TRBJ1-3; perhaps TRBD1 as D (6 bases). The germline CDR1 and CDR2 sequences are DFQATT and SNEGSKA (reference sequence). V was pared by 5 bases and J by 4 bases, with 9 bases between. The CDR3 totals 12 residues. The CDR3 protein is CSAYDRGNTIYF. CDR3 DNA sequence: TGCAGTGCTTATGACAGGGGAAACACCATATATTTT.

V gene TRBV28 combines with J gene TRBJ2-7; D gene uncertain. The germline gives CDR1 MDHEN, CDR2 SYDVKM. The CDR3 spans 12 residues. Deletions cut 5 bases from V and 7 bases from J, with 12 bases between. DNA of the CDR3: TGTGCCAGCAGTCCCCTCGTCCGGGAGCAGTACTTC. As protein: CASSPLVREQYF.

This clonotype occurred a few times. V usage is TRBV6-5 and J usage is TRBJ2-1; 8 bases agree with TRBD2. The length of the CDR3 is 15 residues. J lost 7 bases, V lost 5 bases, and 10 bases had no gene match. Germline CDR1 reads MNHEY; CDR2 reads SVGAGI. The CDR3, as DNA: TGTGCCAGCAGTACACACGGGGGGGGTTGGAATGAGCAGTTCTTC. This translates into CASSTHGGGWNEQFF.

This clonotype has a count of ten or more. V gene TRBV12-3 or TRBV12-4 combines with J gene TRBJ2-1, with D possibly being TRBD1 (5 bases). The V gene lost 3 bases and the J gene lost 6 bases, with 12 bases spanning the gap. This CDR3 has 14 residues. The DNA of the CDR3 is TGTGCCAGCAGTTTCCAGGGTAGGGCCAATGAGCAGTTCTTC. This codes for CASSFQGRANEQFF.

The chain uses TRBV3-1 and TRBJ1-5, with D uncertain. The CDR3 spans 14 residues. The V end was cut by 4 bases, the J end by 0 bases, with 7 bases between. Germline-derived CDR1 and CDR2 are LGHDT and YNNKEL (reference sequence). CDR3 coding DNA: TGTGCCAGCAGCCCAGTTGGTAGCAATCAGCCCCAGCATTTT. Amino acid sequence: CASSPVGSNQPQHF.

A few counts support this clonotype. CDR3 nucleotide sequence: TGTGCCAGCAGCTCCGGGGGACTAGCGGAGCAGTTCTTC. It is translated as CASSSGGLAEQFF. The chain combines TRBV13 with TRBJ2-1; 10 nucleotides align to TRBD2. Germline CDR1 PRHDT, CDR2 FYEKMQ (reference sequence). The junction had 4 bases not matched to a gene; V was cut back by 4 bases and J by 10 bases. The CDR3 runs to 13 residues.

The table lists this clonotype with many counts. The chain links TRBV20-1 to TRBJ2-7; the D is unclear. Looked up from germline, CDR1 is DFQATT and CDR2 is SNEGSKA (reference sequence). Trimming cost V 0 bases and J 5 bases, with 8 bases left between them. This CDR3 region has 12 residues. The CDR3 is CSARDWQDEQYF. In nucleotides, the CDR3 is TGCAGTGCTAGAGATTGGCAGGACGAGCAGTACTTC.

V is TRBV20-1 and J is TRBJ1-3; D unclear. The length of the CDR3 is 14 residues. The germline V and J ends were trimmed by 6 bases and 4 bases, with 16 bases remaining between them. CDR1 is DFQATT and CDR2 is SNEGSKA in the germline V gene (reference sequence). The CDR3 nucleotides read TGCAGTGCACGTCCGGGTAATCGGGGAAACACCATATATTTT. Residues: CSARPGNRGNTIYF.

V gene TRBV7-9 combines with J gene TRBJ1-2; the D is unclear. CDR3 length equals 14 residues. V was shortened by 5 bases and J by 4 bases, with 14 bases between the two germline ends. CDR1 is SEHNR and CDR2 is FQNEAQ in the germline V gene (reference sequence). This CDR3 is CASSQEAGIYGYTF. The DNA for the CDR3 is TGTGCCAGCAGCCAAGAAGCCGGGATCTATGGCTACACCTTC. Full variable domain (rest looked up from reference TRBV7-9 and TRBJ1-2): DTGVSQNPRHKITKRGQNVTFRCDPISEHNRLYWYRQTLGQGPEFLTYFQNEAQLEKSRLLSDRFSAERPKGSFSTLEIQRTEQGDSAMYLCASSQEAGIYGYTFGSGTRLTVV.

As to this clonotype: Germline and junction disagree at one end, which may indicate a read error. This chain connects TRBV3-1 to TRBJ2-1; 8 bases line up with TRBD2. Germline loops: CDR1 LGHDT, CDR2 YNNKEL (reference sequence). CDR3 length equals 16 residues. CDR3 in DNA: TGTGTCAGCAGCCACGAGTACAGCGGGGGAAACAATGAGCAGTTCTTC. Residues: CVSSHEYSGGNNEQFF.

The chain carries TRBV7-2 and TRBJ1-6; TRBD1 matches 9 bases. This CDR3 contains 16 residues. Germline V gives CDR1 SGHTA, CDR2 FQGNSA. V trimming: 6 bases; J trimming: 7 bases; junction bases outside the gene matches: 10. CDR3 sequence: CASRPPTGTGNSPLHF. In nucleotides, the CDR3 is TGTGCCAGCAGACCTCCGACCGGGACAGGGAATTCACCCCTCCACTTT.

The chain has TRBV7-2 and TRBJ1-1, with 8 positions matching TRBD1. The CDR3 length is 17 residues. Trimming took 2 bases from V and 3 from J; bases not matched to a gene: 11. The V gene's germline CDR1 is SGHTA and CDR2 FQGNSA. The CDR3 loop reads CASSLRTGRNYYTEAFF. CDR3 DNA sequence: TGTGCCAGCAGCTTAAGGACAGGGAGGAACTACTACACTGAAGCTTTCTTT.

The table lists this clonotype with a few counts. The V and J genes are TRBV25-1 and TRBJ2-2; 7 bases fit TRBD2. CDR1 MGHDK and CDR2 SYGVNS come from the germline V gene. This CDR3 has 14 residues. Trimming removed 3 bases from V and 7 bases from J; junction bases left unmatched: 5. The CDR3 DNA is TGTGCCAGCAGTGAGACTAGCCTTGGCGGGGAGCTGTTTTTT. Residues: CASSETSLGGELFF.

There are a few counts of this clonotype. The J gene is TRBJ2-2, the V gene TRBV7-2; D may be TRBD1 (6 bases). CDR1 SGHTA and CDR2 FQGNSA come from the germline V gene. The CDR3 is 14 amino acids. V was trimmed by 5 bases and J by 3 bases, leaving 10 bases between them. The CDR3 region is CASSPGQYTGELFF. CDR3 DNA: TGTGCCAGCAGCCCCGGACAGTACACCGGGGAGCTGTTTTTT.

This clonotype has just a few counts. The gene calls are TRBV24-1 and TRBJ2-1; 7 bases are a match to TRBD1. The junction had 1 base not matched to a gene; V was cut back by 5 bases and J by 4 bases. The CDR3 covers 13 residues. In germline, CDR1 is KGHDR, CDR2 SFDVKD. The CDR3 reads CATSGTGYNEQFF. Here the CDR3 DNA reads TGTGCCACCAGTGGGACAGGTTACAATGAGCAGTTCTTC.